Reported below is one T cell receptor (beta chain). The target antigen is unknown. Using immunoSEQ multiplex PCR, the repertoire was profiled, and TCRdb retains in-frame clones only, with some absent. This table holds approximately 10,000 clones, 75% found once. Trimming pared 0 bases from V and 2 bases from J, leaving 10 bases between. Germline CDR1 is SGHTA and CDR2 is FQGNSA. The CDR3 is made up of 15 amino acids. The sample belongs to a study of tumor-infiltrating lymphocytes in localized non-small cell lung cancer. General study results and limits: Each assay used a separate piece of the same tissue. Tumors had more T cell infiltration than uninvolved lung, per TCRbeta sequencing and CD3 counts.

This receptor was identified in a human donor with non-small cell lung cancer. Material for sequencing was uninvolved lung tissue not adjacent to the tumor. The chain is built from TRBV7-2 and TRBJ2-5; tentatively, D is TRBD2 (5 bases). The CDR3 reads CASSLALVPQETQYF. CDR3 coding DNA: TGTGCCAGCAGCTTAGCACTAGTACCTCAAGAGACCCAGTACTTC.